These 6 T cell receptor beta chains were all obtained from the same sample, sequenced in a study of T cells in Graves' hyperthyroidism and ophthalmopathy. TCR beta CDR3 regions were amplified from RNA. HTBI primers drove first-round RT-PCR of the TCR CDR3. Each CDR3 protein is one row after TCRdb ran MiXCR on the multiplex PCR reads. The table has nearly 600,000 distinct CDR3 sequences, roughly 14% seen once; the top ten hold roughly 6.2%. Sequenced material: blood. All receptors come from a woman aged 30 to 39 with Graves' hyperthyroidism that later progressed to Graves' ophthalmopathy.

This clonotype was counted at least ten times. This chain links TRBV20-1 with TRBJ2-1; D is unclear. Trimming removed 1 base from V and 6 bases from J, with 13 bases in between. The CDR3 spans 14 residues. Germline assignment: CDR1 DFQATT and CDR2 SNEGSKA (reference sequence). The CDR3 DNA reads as TGCAGTGCTAGAGGAAGGGTGGGCCTCAATGAGCAGTTCTTC. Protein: CSARGRVGLNEQFF.

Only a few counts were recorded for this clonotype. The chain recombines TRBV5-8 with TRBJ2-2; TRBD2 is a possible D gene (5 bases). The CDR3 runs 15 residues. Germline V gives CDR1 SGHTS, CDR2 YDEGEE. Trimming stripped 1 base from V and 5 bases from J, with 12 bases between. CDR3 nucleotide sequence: TGTGCCAGCAGCTTGAAGGATCGGAGGACCGGGGAGCTGTTTTTT. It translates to CASSLKDRRTGELFF.

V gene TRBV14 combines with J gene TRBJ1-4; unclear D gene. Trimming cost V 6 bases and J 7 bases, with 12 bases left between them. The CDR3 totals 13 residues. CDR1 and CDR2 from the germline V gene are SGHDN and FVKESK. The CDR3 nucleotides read TGTGCCAGCAGTCCGAACCGGGTTGAAAAACTGTTTTTT. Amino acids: CASSPNRVEKLFF.

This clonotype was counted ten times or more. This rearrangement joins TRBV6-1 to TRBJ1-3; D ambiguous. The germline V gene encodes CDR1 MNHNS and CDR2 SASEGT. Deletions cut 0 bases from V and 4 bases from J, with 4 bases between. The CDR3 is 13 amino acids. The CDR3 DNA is TGTGCCAGCAGTGAAGCGAAAGGAAACACCATATATTTT. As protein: CASSEAKGNTIYF.

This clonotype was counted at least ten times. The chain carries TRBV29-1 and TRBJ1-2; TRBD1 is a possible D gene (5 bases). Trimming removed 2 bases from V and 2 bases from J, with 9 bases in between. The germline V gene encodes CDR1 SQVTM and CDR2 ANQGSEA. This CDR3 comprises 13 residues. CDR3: CSVEIGANYGYTF. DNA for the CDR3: TGCAGCGTTGAAATCGGGGCGAACTATGGCTACACCTTC.

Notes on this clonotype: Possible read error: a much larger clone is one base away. CDR3 in amino acids: CAWRDRHVYGYTF. The CDR3 coding sequence is TGTGCCTGGAGGGACAGGCACGTCTATGGCTACACCTTC. This chain connects TRBV30 to TRBJ1-2, with 7 bases identical to TRBD1. J was trimmed by 4 bases and V by 3 bases; bases with no gene match: 5. This CDR3 has 13 amino acids. CDR1 is GTSNPN and CDR2 is SVGIG in the germline V gene (reference sequence).